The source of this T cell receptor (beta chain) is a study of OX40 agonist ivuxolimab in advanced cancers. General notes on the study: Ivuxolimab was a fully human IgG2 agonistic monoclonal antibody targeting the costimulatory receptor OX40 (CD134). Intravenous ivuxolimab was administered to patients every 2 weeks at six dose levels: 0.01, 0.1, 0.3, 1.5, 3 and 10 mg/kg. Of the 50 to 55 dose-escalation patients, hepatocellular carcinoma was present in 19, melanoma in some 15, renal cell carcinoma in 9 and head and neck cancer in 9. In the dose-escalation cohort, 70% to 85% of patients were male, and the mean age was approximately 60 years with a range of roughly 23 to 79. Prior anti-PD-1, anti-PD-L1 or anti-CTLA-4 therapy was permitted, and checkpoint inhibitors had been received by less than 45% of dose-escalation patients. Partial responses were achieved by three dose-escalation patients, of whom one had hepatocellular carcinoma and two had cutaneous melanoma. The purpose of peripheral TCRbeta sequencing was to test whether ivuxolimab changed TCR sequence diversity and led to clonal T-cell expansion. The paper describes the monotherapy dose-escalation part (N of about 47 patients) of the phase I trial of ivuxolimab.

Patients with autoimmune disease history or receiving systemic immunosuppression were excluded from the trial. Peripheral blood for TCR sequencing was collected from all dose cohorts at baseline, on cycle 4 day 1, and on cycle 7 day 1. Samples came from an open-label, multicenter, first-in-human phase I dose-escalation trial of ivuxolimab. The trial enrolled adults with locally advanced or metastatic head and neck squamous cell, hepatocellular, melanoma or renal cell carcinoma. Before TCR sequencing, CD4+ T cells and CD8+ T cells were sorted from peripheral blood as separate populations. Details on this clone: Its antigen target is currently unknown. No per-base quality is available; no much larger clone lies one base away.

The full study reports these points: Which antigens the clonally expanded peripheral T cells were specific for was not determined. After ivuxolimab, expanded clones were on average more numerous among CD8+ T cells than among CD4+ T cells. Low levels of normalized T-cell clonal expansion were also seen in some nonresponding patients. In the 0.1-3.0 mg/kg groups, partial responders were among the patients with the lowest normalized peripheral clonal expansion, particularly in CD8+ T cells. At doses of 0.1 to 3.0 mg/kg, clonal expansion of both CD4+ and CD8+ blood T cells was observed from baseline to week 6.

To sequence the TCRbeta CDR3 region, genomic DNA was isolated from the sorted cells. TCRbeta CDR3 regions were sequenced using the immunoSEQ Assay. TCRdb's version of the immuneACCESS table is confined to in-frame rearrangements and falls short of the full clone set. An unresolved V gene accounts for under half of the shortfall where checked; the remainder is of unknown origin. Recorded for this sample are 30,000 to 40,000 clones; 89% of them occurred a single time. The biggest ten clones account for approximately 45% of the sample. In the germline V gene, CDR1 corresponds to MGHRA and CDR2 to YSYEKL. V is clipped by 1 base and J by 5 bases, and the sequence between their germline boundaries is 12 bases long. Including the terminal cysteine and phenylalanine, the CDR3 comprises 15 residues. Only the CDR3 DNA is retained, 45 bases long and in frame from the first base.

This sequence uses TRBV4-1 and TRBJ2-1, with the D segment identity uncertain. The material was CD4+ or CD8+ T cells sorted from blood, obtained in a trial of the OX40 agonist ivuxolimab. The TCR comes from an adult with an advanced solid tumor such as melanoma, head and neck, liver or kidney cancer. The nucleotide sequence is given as TGCGCCAGCAGCCAAGCAGCAAGCCTGAACAATGAGCAGTTCTTC. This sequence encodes CASSQAASLNNEQFF.